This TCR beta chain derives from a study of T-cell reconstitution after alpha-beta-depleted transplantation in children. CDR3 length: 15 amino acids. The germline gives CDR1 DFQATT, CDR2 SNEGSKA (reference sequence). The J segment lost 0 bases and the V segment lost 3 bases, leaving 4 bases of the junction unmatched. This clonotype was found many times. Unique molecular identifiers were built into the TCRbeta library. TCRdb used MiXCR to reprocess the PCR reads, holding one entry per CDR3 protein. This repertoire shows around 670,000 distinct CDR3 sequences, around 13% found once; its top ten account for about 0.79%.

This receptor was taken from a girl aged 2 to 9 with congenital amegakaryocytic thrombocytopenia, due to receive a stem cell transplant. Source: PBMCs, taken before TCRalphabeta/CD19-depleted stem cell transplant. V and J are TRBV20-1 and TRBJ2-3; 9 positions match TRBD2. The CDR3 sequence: CSASPSGKSTDTQYF. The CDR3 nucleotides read TGCAGTGCTAGCCCTAGCGGGAAAAGCACAGATACGCAGTATTTT.